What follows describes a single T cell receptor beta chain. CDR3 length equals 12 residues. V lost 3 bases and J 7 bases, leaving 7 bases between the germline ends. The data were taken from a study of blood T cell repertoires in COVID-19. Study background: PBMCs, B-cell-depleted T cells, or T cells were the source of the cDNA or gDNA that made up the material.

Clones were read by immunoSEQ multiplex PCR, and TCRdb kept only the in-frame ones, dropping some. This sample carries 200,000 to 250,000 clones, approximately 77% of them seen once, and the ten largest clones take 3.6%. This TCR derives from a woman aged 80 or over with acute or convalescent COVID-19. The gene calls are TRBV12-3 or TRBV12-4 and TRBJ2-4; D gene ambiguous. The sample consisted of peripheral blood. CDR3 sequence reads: CASSFFGNIQYF. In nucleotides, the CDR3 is TGTGCCAGCAGTTTTTTCGGGAACATTCAGTACTTC.